This T cell receptor (beta chain) was sequenced during a study of regulatory T cells in long-lasting Graves disease (dated by TCRdb to about 2021). In the study overall: Patients with newly diagnosed Graves' disease had been on antithyroid drugs for under 3 months. Peripheral blood TCR sequencing and RNA sequencing compared persistent Graves' disease patients with newly diagnosed Graves' disease patients. The study was conducted in China and was registered as a clinical trial. A total of 35 or so samples underwent TCR sequencing: approximately 13 from persistent and around 20 from newly diagnosed Graves' disease patients. The study at large found these results: Sequencing and analysis were limited to the TCR beta chain. Preferential use of TRBV28, TRBJ1-2 and TRBJ2-5 was observed in persistent disease, whereas TRBV20-1 and TRBJ2-1 were favored in newly diagnosed disease. Patients with persistent disease shared more public clonotypes (fewer than 3,000) than newly diagnosed patients did (approximately 970). Peripheral blood alone was examined, since thyroid tissue, which constituted the primary lesion, could not be accessed. The authors acknowledged the small sample size as a limitation that may reduce accuracy. Lower TCR Shannon entropy and fewer highly expanded clones were observed in persistent Graves' disease patients than in newly diagnosed patients, which suggested clonal expansion.

This clonotype appeared many times. The clone's antigen remains unknown. No base quality values were provided; no much bigger clone lies one nucleotide off. V is trimmed back by 6 bases and J by 0 bases, and the junction contains 11 bases that no gene match accounts for. CDR1 DFQATT and CDR2 SNEGSKA were looked up in the germline V gene (reference sequence). The CDR3 runs 16 amino acids, cysteine and phenylalanine included. Only CDR3 DNA is held: 48 bases, read in frame from base 1. The meaning of the sample's time point label: newly diagnosed GD, antithyroid drugs for less than 3 months. RNA was extracted from PBMCs in TRIzol for both TCR sequencing and RNA sequencing. The diagnosis of Graves' disease was made according to American Thyroid Association guidelines. Patients were recruited from an endocrinology department in Xi'an, China. Each patient gave approximately 9 milliliters of peripheral blood, collected in an EDTA anticoagulant tube. Ficoll Paque Plus density gradient separation was used to isolate PBMCs, and no further T cell sorting was done. An Agilent 2100 Bioanalyzer and agarose gel were used to assess RNA quality, and a NanoDrop 2000 was used to measure RNA concentration.

The library relied on multiplex PCR. Data came from an Illumina HiSeq 4000. iRepertoire HTBI primers and Arm-PCR amplification of CDR3 regions were used to construct TCR beta libraries. Before sequencing, the PCR products went through gel purification. Per the authors' processing: A total of 62 TRBV and approximately 15 TRBJ segments were identified across samples and were used for gene usage analysis of CDR3 amino acid clonotypes. Filtered high-quality paired reads were merged into contigs using COPE and FqMerger. BLAST was used to align contigs to the IMGT TRBV, TRBD and TRBJ reference genes, and CDR3 was defined following IMGT. Clonotypes above 0.1% frequency were classified as highly expanded clones. Shannon entropy served as the measure of repertoire diversity, while the Gini coefficient captured V-J evenness. Public clonotypes were defined as clonotypes shared by more than one individual. TCRdb ran its own pipeline on the public reads, namely fastp trimming at Q25 and MiXCR clone calling, and kept in-frame beta chains. Records with the same CDR3 protein are collapsed into one entry carrying the most frequent genes and DNA. What appears here as the V and J calls and clone size reflects TCRdb's work, not the paper's. The sample data list more than 400,000 distinct CDR3 sequences, and about a sixth of these were observed just once. The ten largest clones capture approximately 12% of the sample.

These same data were also listed under a study on T cells in Graves' hyperthyroidism and ophthalmopathy. The second study, in turn, reports: Graves' hyperthyroidism was defined as stable when no progression to ophthalmopathy occurred over 18 months of follow-up. Hyperthyroidism patients were aged 18 to 65 years and newly diagnosed, with disease duration of less than 2 months. Exclusion was applied to patients with uncontrolled infections, other autoimmune diseases, pregnancy or lactation. Diagnoses relied on clinical symptoms, serum thyroxine and TRAb, thyroid ultrasound and orbital computed tomography. The TCR CDR3 was subjected to a first round of RT-PCR using the HTBI primer set and the Qiagen OneStep RT-PCR kit. Most expanded thyroid clonotypes (frequency above 0.001) were also detected in blood, suggesting blood repertoires may reflect thyroid immune responses. In cross-validation, a model built on a 13 V-J signature told ophthalmopathy apart from stable hyperthyroidism with 85% to 90% sensitivity and approximately 84% specificity, and in testing the same model reached 80%/75%. In validation, progression to ophthalmopathy was predicted by the model with around 71% sensitivity and 72% to 85% specificity, a median of about 6.4 months before onset. To identify distinguishing TCR V-J signatures, a discovery cohort of around 100 patients was used, comprising roughly 45 with Graves' ophthalmopathy and 57 with stable Graves' hyperthyroidism. Prospective prediction of ophthalmopathy was tested in an independent validation cohort of approximately 19 hyperthyroidism patients and some 17 patients who later progressed to ophthalmopathy. The 85 to 100 discovery patients were divided at random into training and test sets in a 7:3 ratio. The study also compared thyroid tissue and blood T-cell repertoires from 5 to 7 Graves' hyperthyroidism patients. After blood sampling, hyperthyroidism patients were treated with methimazole at a starting dose of 30 mg daily, and ophthalmopathy patients were treated with high-dose intravenous methylprednisolone. Libraries were constructed in a second round of multiplex PCR, after which size selection and purification were carried out. Libraries were sequenced paired-end with 100 bp reads on an Illumina HiSeq2000. SOAPnuke was used to process the raw data, throwing out any read that contained adapters or uncalled bases, had a mean Phred below 15, or lacked an exact constant-primer or identifier match. COPE v1.2.5 was used to merge the high-quality paired reads, and each unique nucleotide sequence was defined as a clonotype. MiTCR v1.1 was used to align the clonotypes against IMGT TRBV, TRBD and TRBJ reference segments. The analysis included only V-J combinations with a frequency above 0.0001, which together covered 99.2% of the repertoires. The TCS score was defined as the ratio of F50 (clonal expansion) to E x V (chaos), calculated using BLOSUM62-based TCRdist between CDR3 peptides within each V-J. Welch's t-statistics and random forest reduced 500 to 650 V-J features to under 15, which were used in a naive Bayes classifier (R e1071). Sample size was not statistically predetermined, and blinding of investigators to group allocation was not performed. The paper reports TCR Vbeta CDR3 sequencing of some 140 peripheral blood samples: around 45 ophthalmopathy, 75 to 80 hyperthyroidism and around 17 progressor patients.

Rearrangement joined TRBV20-1 to TRBJ2-1, with 7 middle bases fitting TRBD2. The starting material was peripheral blood mononuclear cells (PBMCs), obtained at new diagnosis, from a patient treated with antithyroid drugs. This TCR was sampled from a woman aged 25 to 45 with Graves disease. Donor details come from another sample of the same person, matched by shared clones. The DNA sequence is as follows: TGCAGTGCAGAGATACTAGCGCCGAGCTCCTACAATGAGCAGTTCTTC. Its protein product is CSAEILAPSSYNEQFF.